Sequencing of this T cell receptor beta chain was carried out in a study of blood T cell repertoires in COVID-19. Study context: The origin of the acute and convalescent COVID-19 samples was the United States, Italy and Spain. Sample material is recorded as cDNA or gDNA derived from T cells, B-cell-depleted T cells, or PBMCs.

The CDR3 covers 15 residues. CDR1 SGDLS and CDR2 YYNGEE come from the germline V gene. The V end was cut by 0 bases, the J end by 5 bases, with 11 bases between. As processed by the authors: Reference gene primer amplification gave nucleated cell count estimates. Measured with immunoSEQ multiplex PCR; TCRdb has only the in-frame clones, and not every one. From that table come the V and J calls and clone size; the DNA was used to work out D and trimming. The profile shows tens of thousands of clones, approximately 80% of them singletons. This receptor was identified in a human donor in a cohort sampled during active COVID-19. The chain recombines TRBV9 with TRBJ2-2; a weak D match, TRBD2 (6 bases). The sample taken for sequencing was peripheral blood. In nucleotides, the CDR3 is TGTGCCAGCAGCGTAGGAGGAGGGAGGACCGGGGAGCTGTTTTTT. This codes for CASSVGGGRTGELFF.